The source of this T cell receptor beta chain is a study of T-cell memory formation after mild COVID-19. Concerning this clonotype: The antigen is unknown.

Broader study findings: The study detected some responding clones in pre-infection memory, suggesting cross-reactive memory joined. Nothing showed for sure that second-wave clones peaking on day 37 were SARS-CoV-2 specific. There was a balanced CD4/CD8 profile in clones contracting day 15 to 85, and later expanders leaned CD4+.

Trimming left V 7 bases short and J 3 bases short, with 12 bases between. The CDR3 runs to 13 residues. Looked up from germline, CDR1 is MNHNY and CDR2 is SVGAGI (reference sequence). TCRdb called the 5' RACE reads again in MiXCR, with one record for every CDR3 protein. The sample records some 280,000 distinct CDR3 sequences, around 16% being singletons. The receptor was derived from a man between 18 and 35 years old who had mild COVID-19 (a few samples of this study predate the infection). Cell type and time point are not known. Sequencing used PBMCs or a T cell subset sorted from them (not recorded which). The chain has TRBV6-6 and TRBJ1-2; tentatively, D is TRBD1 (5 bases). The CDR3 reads CASNLGGYYGYTF. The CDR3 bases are TGTGCCAGCAACCTGGGGGGGTACTATGGCTACACCTTC.